The rows below give T cell receptor beta chains drawn from one sample of a study of cytomegalovirus exposure and HLA in healthy donors. Assay used: immunoSEQ multiplex PCR; TCRdb lists only in-frame clones, some missing. The sample lists roughly 60,000 clones, approximately 80% occurring once. The sequencing sample was made of PBMCs. These TCRs come from a woman aged 35 to 49 in good health and CMV-seropositive. Each CDR3 is given with its conserved first and last residue.

v_call: TRBV5-6
j_call: TRBJ2-1
cdr3_aa: CASSLPGGRGDNEQFF

v_call: TRBV6-5
j_call: TRBJ2-7
cdr3_aa: CASNSGTPPNYEQYF

v_call: TRBV27
j_call: TRBJ1-1
cdr3_aa: CATWGQGASRAEAFF

v_call: TRBV11-1
j_call: TRBJ2-2
cdr3_aa: CASREGLAEVNTGELFF

v_call: TRBV6-5
j_call: TRBJ1-1
cdr3_aa: CASSYDRGGNTEAFF

v_call: TRBV4-3
j_call: TRBJ1-2
cdr3_aa: CASSQDLSLNYGYTF

v_call: TRBV11-2
j_call: TRBJ2-1
cdr3_aa: CASSLDFMGTSEQFF

v_call: TRBV10-1
j_call: TRBJ2-5
cdr3_aa: CASSGSSQETQYF

v_call: TRBV5-4
j_call: TRBJ1-2
cdr3_aa: CASTGVQGNYGYTF

v_call: TRBV25-1
j_call: TRBJ1-2
cdr3_aa: CASSDAGRTGLTNYGYTF

v_call: TRBV4-1
j_call: TRBJ2-5
cdr3_aa: CASSQDLGDNHFPETQYF

v_call: TRBV7-2
j_call: TRBJ1-1
cdr3_aa: CASSLDRASMGTEAFF

v_call: TRBV9
j_call: TRBJ1-1
cdr3_aa: CASSVGQGATEAFF